The 14 T cell receptor beta chains below were found in one sample sequenced in a study of T cells in women clearing cervical HPV infection. The repertoire was sequenced with immunoSEQ multiplex PCR; TCRdb's copy has only in-frame clones and lacks some. This sample's table reports around 30,000 clones. The specimen sequenced was blood buffy coat. The receptors shown here come from a woman aged 18 to 75 with a cervical HPV16 infection that either progressed to CIN3+ or cleared (not recorded which).

Concerning this clone itself: The read finishes 3 residues shy of the CDR3 end, and the germline J gene is used to complete it. The genes are TRBV5-4 and TRBJ2-7; 9 nucleotides line up with TRBD1. The junction had 5 bases not matched to a gene; V was cut back by 4 bases and J by 6 bases. Germline CDR1 reads SGHNT; CDR2 reads YYREEE (reference sequence). This CDR3 is 13 amino acids long. Partial CDR3 DNA: TGTGCCAGCAGCCGGACAGGGGTGGGCGAG. It encodes CASSRTGVGE. The complete CDR3 protein is CASSRTGVGEQYF.

The DNA read from the CDR3 is TGTGCCAGCAGCCCTAGGGACTACTTCACAGATACG. It codes for CASSPRDYFTDT. The entire CDR3 sequence reads CASSPRDYFTDTQYF. V and J are TRBV7-9 and TRBJ2-3; 7 bases map to TRBD2. Read sequence stops 3 residues before the CDR3 end, and the germline J gene provides the missing end. The CDR3 consists of 15 residues. Germline V lookup: CDR1 SEHNR, CDR2 FQNEAQ (reference sequence). Unmatched junction bases numbered 7, after V lost 5 bases and J lost 2 bases.

On this clone itself: The read ends 3 residues shy of where the CDR3 ends; the end is completed using the germline J gene. This chain uses TRBV6-1 with TRBJ2-7; TRBD2 matches at 8 bases. The ends lost 2 bases at V and 2 bases at J; junction bases unmatched: 5. This CDR3 is 15 amino acids long. Germline assignment: CDR1 MNHNS and CDR2 SASEGT. Partial CDR3 DNA: TGTGCCAGCAGTGAACAGGCGGGAGGAACCTACGAG. Protein product: CASSEQAGGTYE. The whole CDR3 sequence is CASSEQAGGTYEQYF.

To note about this clone: The read comes to an end 3 residues before the CDR3 does, leaving the germline J gene to fill in the end. The chain couples TRBV4-2 to TRBJ2-3, with 13 bases fitting TRBD2. This CDR3 comprises 17 residues. Germline V CDR1 and CDR2: LGHNA, YNFKEQ. This chain's CDR3 is CASSLMTSGRPQETQYF. CDR3 DNA (partial): TGTGCCAGCAGCCTCATGACTAGCGGGAGGCCTCAAGAGACG.

To note about this clone: Sequencing ends 3 residues short of the CDR3 end; the germline J gene provides the rest. The chain uses TRBV7-9 and TRBJ2-3; possible D gene TRBD1, 5 bases. The length of the CDR3 is 13 residues. Germline values: CDR1 SEHNR, CDR2 FQNEAQ (reference sequence). The sequenced part of the CDR3 DNA is TGTGCCAGCAGCTTGACAGTTGAAGAGACG. Encoded protein: CASSLTVEET. From start to end, the CDR3 is CASSLTVEETQYF.

For this clone: The sequenced fragment ends 3 residues before the CDR3 boundary, so the rest is inferred from the germline J gene. The V gene is TRBV5-1, the J gene TRBJ2-3, with 12 positions matching TRBD2. J gave up 4 bases and V 7 bases, and 10 bases lay outside the gene matches. Germline V gene sequence: CDR1 SGHRS, CDR2 YFSETQ. The CDR3 extends over 16 amino acids. The chain's CDR3 is CASRTTPSGGADTQYF. The part of the CDR3 DNA that was read is TGCGCCAGCCGCACTACACCTAGCGGGGGGGCAGATACG.

About this clone itself: The read ends 3 residues before the CDR3 terminus; that terminus is restored from the germline J gene. The chain uses TRBV20-1 and TRBJ2-2; no firm D call. The CDR3 totals 13 residues. Trimming removed 6 bases from V and 6 bases from J, with 14 bases in between. In germline, CDR1 is DFQATT, CDR2 SNEGSKA (reference sequence). The CDR3 sequence: CSAPVGWAGELFF. The covered CDR3 bases are TGCAGTGCCCCAGTCGGGTGGGCCGGGGAG.

As to this clone: At one boundary the junction diverges from the germline segment, which might be a read error. The CDR3 is cut off 3 residues early in the read; its end comes from the germline J gene. The same CDR3 is also encoded by other DNA sequences in this sample. V is TRBV30 and J is TRBJ1-3; 7 positions match TRBD1. This CDR3 is built from 16 residues. The germline V gene encodes CDR1 GTSNPN and CDR2 SVGIG (reference sequence). CDR3 in amino acids: CAWSPSPGQSGNTIYF. The sequenced CDR3 bases are TGTGCCTGGAGTCCCTCGCCGGGACAGTCTGGAAACACA.

With regard to this clone: The read is 3 residues too short to cover the CDR3 end, so that end is filled in from the germline J gene. The chain couples TRBV29-1 to TRBJ2-5, with D hard to call. Trimming stripped 7 bases from V and 5 bases from J, with 11 bases between. The CDR3 loop spans 11 amino acids. Per the germline V gene, CDR1 is SQVTM and CDR2 is ANQGSEA. The sequenced CDR3 bases are TGCAGCGCTAGAATCGGGGAGACC. It yields the protein CSARIGET. The entire CDR3 sequence reads CSARIGETQYF.

To note about this clone: The CDR3 is cut off 3 residues early in the read; its end comes from the germline J gene. V gene TRBV5-6 combines with J gene TRBJ1-2; 8 bases match TRBD1. The CDR3 contains 13 residues. Germline loops: CDR1 SGHDT, CDR2 YYEEEE. CDR3 region: CASSLVGTGGYTF. The sequenced part of the CDR3 DNA is TGTGCCAGCAGCTTGGTCGGGACAGGCGGC.

On this clone itself: The read gets to within 3 residues of the CDR3 end, and the germline J gene fills in the rest. The chain employs TRBV18 and TRBJ2-3; 8 bases fit TRBD2. CDR3 length: 17 amino acids. CDR1 is KGHSH and CDR2 is LQKENI in the germline V gene. Incomplete CDR3 DNA: TGTGCCAGCTCAGTAGGCCTACTAGCGGCTTACCAAGAGACG. Amino acids: CASSVGLLAAYQET. Given in full, the CDR3 is CASSVGLLAAYQETQYF.

With regard to this clone: The sequence runs out 3 residues before the end of the CDR3; the remainder is reconstructed from the germline J gene. V and J are TRBV6-1 and TRBJ1-4, with a weak D call TRBD1 (5 bases). The germline V and J ends were trimmed by 3 bases and 7 bases, with 12 bases remaining between them. CDR1 and CDR2 (germline): MNHNS, SASEGT. The CDR3 runs to 14 residues. Here the CDR3 reads CASSEGIRGEKLFF. The part of the CDR3 DNA that was read is TGTGCCAGCAGTGAGGGAATAAGGGGTGAAAAA.

Regarding this clone: The read ends 3 residues early relative to the CDR3; the germline J gene fills the gap. The rearrangement uses TRBV6-2 or TRBV6-3 and TRBJ1-5, with 7 bases that match TRBD1. Germline CDR1 and CDR2: MNHEY and SVGEGT. Unmatched junction bases numbered 11, after V lost 3 bases and J lost 6 bases. The CDR3 has 16 residues. The CDR3 is CASSYERQGGSQPQHF. The sequenced part of the CDR3 DNA is TGTGCCAGCAGTTATGAACGACAGGGAGGGAGTCAGCCC.

Regarding this clone: From the germline J gene comes the end of the CDR3, since the read stops 3 residues before it. The genes are TRBV6-2 or TRBV6-3 and TRBJ2-2; D uncertain. This CDR3 has 12 amino acids. Germline V gene lookup returns CDR1 MNHEY and CDR2 SVGEGT. Trimming took off 7 bases at V and 2 bases at J, with 5 bases between the two ends. The CDR3 region is CASITNTGELFF. The CDR3 bases that were read are TGTGCCAGCATAACAAACACCGGGGAG.